Shown below are 5 T cell receptor beta chains from a single sample sequenced in a study of OX40 agonist ivuxolimab in advanced cancers. Using immunoSEQ multiplex PCR, the repertoire was profiled, and TCRdb retains in-frame clones only, with some absent. The top ten clones hold around 16% of a sample with 55,000 or so clones, about 85% of them seen once. This material consisted of CD4+ or CD8+ T cells sorted from blood, taken in a trial of the OX40 agonist ivuxolimab. The receptors were sampled from an adult with an advanced solid tumor such as melanoma, head and neck, liver or kidney cancer.

J is TRBJ2-1 and V is TRBV27, with 7 nucleotides matching TRBD1. This CDR3 has 15 residues. Germline values: CDR1 MNHEY, CDR2 SMNVEV (reference sequence). V lost 6 bases to trimming and J lost 0 bases; unmatched junction nucleotides: 5. CDR3 in DNA: TGTGCCAGCAGCCACAGGGGCACCTCCTACAATGAGCAGTTCTTC. Translated, it gives CASSHRGTSYNEQFF.

This clone was observed a handful of times. The chain links TRBV18 to TRBJ2-2, with 9 bases fitting TRBD2. This CDR3 has 17 residues. The ends lost 2 bases at V and 6 bases at J; junction bases unmatched: 10. Germline loops: CDR1 KGHSH, CDR2 LQKENI. The CDR3 spells CASSPFIAGGPAGELFF. CDR3 DNA sequence: TGTGCCAGCTCACCATTCATTGCGGGAGGGCCAGCCGGGGAGCTGTTTTTT. Supplemented by reference TRBV18 and TRBJ2-2, the full variable domain reads NAGVMQNPRHLVRRRGQEARLRCSPMKGHSHVYWYRQLPEEGLKFMVYLQKENIIDESGMPKERFSAEFPKEGPSILRIQQVVRGDSAAYFCASSPFIAGGPAGELFFGEGSRLTVL.

J is TRBJ2-7 and V is TRBV19; TRBD2 might be the D (6 bases). V was shortened by 4 bases and J by 4 bases, with 11 bases between the two germline ends. The CDR3 consists of 13 residues. The germline gives CDR1 LNHDA, CDR2 SQIVND (reference sequence). The CDR3 DNA follows: TGTGCCAGTAGTAGGGTGGGGGGTTACGAGCAGTACTTC. Translated: CASSRVGGYEQYF. The complete variable domain, with remaining parts taken from reference TRBV19 and TRBJ2-7, reads DGGITQSPKYLFRKEGQNVTLSCEQNLNHDAMYWYRQDPGQGLRLIYYSQIVNDFQKGDIAEGYSVSREKKESFPLTVTSAQKNPTAFYLCASSRVGGYEQYFGPGTRLTVT.

The CDR3 coding sequence is TGTGCCAGTAAAGGATTCGGGAGCAATCAGCCCCAGCATTTT. The encoded protein is CASKGFGSNQPQHF. The chain couples TRBV25-1 to TRBJ1-5, with no clear D. The germline gives CDR1 MGHDK, CDR2 SYGVNS. Between the trimmed V and J ends, which lost 9 bases and 1 base, there was a span of 13 bases. The CDR3 runs to 14 residues.

This sequence joins TRBV29-1 and TRBJ2-3; 7 bases map to TRBD2. Germline values: CDR1 SQVTM, CDR2 ANQGSEA. After removal of 5 bases from V and 4 bases from J, the junction contained 12 bases not matched to a gene. The CDR3 runs to 15 residues. CDR3 DNA sequence: TGCAGCGTTTGGGGGGGTCATTGGAGTCCAGATACGCAGTATTTT. Amino acids: CSVWGGHWSPDTQYF.